The clone carrying this T cell receptor (beta chain) was seen a few times. Its antigen is currently unknown. This sample is drawn from a study of post-analysis software for immune sequencing data. Sequencing libraries made from TCR beta cDNA carried unique molecular identifiers. TCRdb recomputed calls from the PCR reads with MiXCR, one row per CDR3 protein. The table includes approximately 690,000 distinct CDR3 sequences, roughly three fifths detected once. General observations from the study: Comparison with controls showed significantly lower normalized Chao1 diversity in multiple sclerosis patients. Samples from a shared batch, those prepared together, strongly co-clustered by F measure.

Sequencing used blood. The clonotype comes from a girl aged 2 to 10 with multiple sclerosis.

CDR3 coding DNA: TGCAGCGTTTCGGACAGGGGGGACATTCAGTACTTC. This codes for CSVSDRGDIQYF. The gene calls are TRBV29-1 and TRBJ2-4; 10 bases map to TRBD1. The CDR3 length is 12 residues. V shed 5 bases, J shed 8 bases, and the junction held 3 bases outside the gene matches. Germline V lookup: CDR1 SQVTM, CDR2 ANQGSEA.